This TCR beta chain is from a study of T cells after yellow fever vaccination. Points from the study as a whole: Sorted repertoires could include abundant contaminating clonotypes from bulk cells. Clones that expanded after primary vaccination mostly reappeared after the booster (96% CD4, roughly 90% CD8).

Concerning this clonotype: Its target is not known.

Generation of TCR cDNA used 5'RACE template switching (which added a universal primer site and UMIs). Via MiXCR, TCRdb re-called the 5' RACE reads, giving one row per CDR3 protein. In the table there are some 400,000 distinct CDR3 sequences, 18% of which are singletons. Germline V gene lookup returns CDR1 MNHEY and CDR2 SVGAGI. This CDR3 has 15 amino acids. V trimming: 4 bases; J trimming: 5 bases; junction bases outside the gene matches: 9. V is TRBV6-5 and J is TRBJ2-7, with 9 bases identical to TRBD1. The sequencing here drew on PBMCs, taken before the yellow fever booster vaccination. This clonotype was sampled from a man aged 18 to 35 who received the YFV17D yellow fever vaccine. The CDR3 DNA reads TGTGCCAGCAGTTTCCCGGGACAGGGTATCCACGAGCAGTACTTC. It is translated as CASSFPGQGIHEQYF.